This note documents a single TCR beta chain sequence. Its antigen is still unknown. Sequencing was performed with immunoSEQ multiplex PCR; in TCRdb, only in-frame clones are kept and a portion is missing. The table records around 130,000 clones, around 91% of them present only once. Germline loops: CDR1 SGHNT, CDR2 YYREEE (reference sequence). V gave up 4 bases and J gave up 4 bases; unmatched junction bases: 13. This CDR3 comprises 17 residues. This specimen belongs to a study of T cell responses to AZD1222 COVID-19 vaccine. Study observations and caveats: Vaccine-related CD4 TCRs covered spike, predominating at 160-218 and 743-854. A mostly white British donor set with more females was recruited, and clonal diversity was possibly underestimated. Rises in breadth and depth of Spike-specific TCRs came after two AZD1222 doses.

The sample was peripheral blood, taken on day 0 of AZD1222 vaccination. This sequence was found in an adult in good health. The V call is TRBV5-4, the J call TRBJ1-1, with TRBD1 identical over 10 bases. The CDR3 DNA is TGTGCCAGCAGCCCGGGACAGGGGAGAGGCGGGTTCACTGAAGCTTTCTTT. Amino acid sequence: CASSPGQGRGGFTEAFF.